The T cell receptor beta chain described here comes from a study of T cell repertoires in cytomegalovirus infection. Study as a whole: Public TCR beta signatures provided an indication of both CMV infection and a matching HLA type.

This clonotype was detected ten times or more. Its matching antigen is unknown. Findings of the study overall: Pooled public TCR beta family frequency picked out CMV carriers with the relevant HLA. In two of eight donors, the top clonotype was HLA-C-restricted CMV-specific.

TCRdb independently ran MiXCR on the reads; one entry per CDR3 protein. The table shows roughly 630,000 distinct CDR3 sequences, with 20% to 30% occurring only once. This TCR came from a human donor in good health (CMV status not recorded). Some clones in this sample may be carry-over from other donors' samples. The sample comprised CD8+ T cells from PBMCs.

The DNA for the CDR3 is TGTGCCAGCAGCGTACAGGGTTTCGGCACCGGGGAGCTGTTTTTT. This sequence encodes CASSVQGFGTGELFF. The rearrangement links TRBV7-6 to TRBJ2-2; possible D gene TRBD1, 6 bases. Germline loops: CDR1 SGHVS, CDR2 FNYEAQ. Trimming removed 5 bases from V and 4 bases from J, with 14 bases in between. CDR3 length: 15 amino acids.